This T cell receptor (beta chain) was identified during a study of shared clonotypes between healthy human individuals. This table comes from immunoSEQ multiplex PCR, and its TCRdb copy is limited to in-frame clones, with some not included. Among roughly 760,000 clones listed, approximately 79% were seen once. Trimming stripped 3 bases from V and 3 bases from J, with 11 bases between. The CDR3 runs 14 residues. The rearrangement links TRBV7-1 to TRBJ2-5; D is perhaps TRBD2 (6 bases). TRBV7-1 is given ORF status, its function remaining uncertain. The TCR sequence derives from a woman aged 30 to 39 in good health. What was sequenced was memory CD4+ T cells sorted from blood. Subset defined: CD45RA-negative fraction. The CDR3 loop is CASSSNGGKETQYF. The CDR3 region has the DNA TGTGCCAGCAGCTCGAATGGGGGGAAAGAGACCCAGTACTTC.